Listed below are T cell receptor beta chains from one sample, sequenced in a study of blood T cell repertoires in COVID-19. TCRdb's table, derived via immunoSEQ multiplex PCR, lists solely in-frame clones and lacks some. The table records approximately 260,000 clones, 87% of them present only once. Sequenced sample: peripheral blood. The receptors were sampled from a man aged 55 to 69 who had recovered from COVID-19. CDR3s include the opening cysteine and the closing phenylalanine or tryptophan. Each record gives: D gene, J gene, V gene, clone size, CDR3 DNA, CDR3 protein. D genes are given only for firm matches. Rows may omit the clone size; those that give it use once, few, many or a size class.

>NA|TRBJ2-7|TRBV5-5|NA
TGTGCCAGCAGCTTGGTGGTAGGGGGTTGTAGATACGAGCAGTACTTC
CASSLVVGGCRYEQYF
>NA|TRBJ1-6|TRBV6-6|NA
TGTGCCAGCAGTTACTCTTCAGGGAATTCACCCCTCCACTTT
CASSYSSGNSPLHF
>TRBD1|TRBJ2-7|TRBV7-8|few
TGTGCCAGCAGCTCGTATCTGTGGGACAGGGGGCGCGACGAGCAGTACTTC
CASSSYLWDRGRDEQYF
>NA|TRBJ2-1|TRBV12-3/TRBV12-4|NA
TGTGCCAGCAGGATACAGGGTTACAATGAGCAGTTCTTC
CASRIQGYNEQFF
>NA|TRBJ1-1|TRBV6-5|NA
TGTGCCAGCAGTTATAAGGGACAAGAAGCTTTCTTT
CASSYKGQEAFF
>NA|TRBJ1-2|TRBV7-9|few
TGTGCCAGCAGGGGGCAGGGTCGAGGTGGCTACACCTTC
CASRGQGRGGYTF
>NA|TRBJ1-5|TRBV12-3/TRBV12-4|few
TGTGCCAGCAGTTTCAGGGGTCAGCCCCAGCATTTT
CASSFRGQPQHF
>NA|TRBJ1-1|TRBV30|NA
TGTGCCTGGTCCCTGGGTAGGTGGAGGGGCGCGAACACTGAAGCTTTCTTT
CAWSLGRWRGANTEAFF
>TRBD2|TRBJ2-1|TRBV3-1/TRBV3-2|once
TGTGCCAGCAGCCAAGGGAGGCTAGCGGGGGGGTACAATGAGCAGTTCTTC
CASSQGRLAGGYNEQFF
>TRBD1|TRBJ1-1|TRBV5-1|NA
TGCGCCAGCCTGCCCGGACAGGGGATTTCTGAAGCTTTCTTT
CASLPGQGISEAFF
>NA|TRBJ2-3|TRBV19|NA
TGTGCCAGTAGTATAGAAAGTAGCATCTCCACAGATACGCAGTATTTT
CASSIESSISTDTQYF
>NA|TRBJ2-1|TRBV5-1|NA
TGCGCCAGCAGCGCTAACGAGAAATATAAGCAGTTCTTC
CASSANEKYKQFF
>NA|TRBJ1-1|TRBV9|few
TGTGCCAGCAGCGTAGGCTACACAGGGAACACTGAAGCTTTCTTT
CASSVGYTGNTEAFF
>NA|TRBJ2-2|TRBV30|NA
TGTGCCTGGAGTTACGAGGGGGACACCGGGGAGCTGTTTTTT
CAWSYEGDTGELFF
>NA|TRBJ1-2|TRBV4-1|NA
TGCGCCAGCAGCCCGCGAACAGGTGAATATGGCTACACCTTC
CASSPRTGEYGYTF
>NA|TRBJ2-7|TRBV6-5|NA
TGTGCCAGCAGTTACTCGATGGGGCCCTACGAGCAGTACTTC
CASSYSMGPYEQYF
>NA|TRBJ1-2|TRBV5-1|NA
TGCGCCAGCAGCTTTGGACAGCTCTATGGCTACACCTTC
CASSFGQLYGYTF
>TRBD2|TRBJ2-3|TRBV5-4|NA
TGTGCCAGCAGCTTCCAGCGGGGGGGCCTTGGAACAGATACGCAGTATTTT
CASSFQRGGLGTDTQYF
>NA|TRBJ1-4|TRBV18|NA
TGTGCCAGCTCACCAAGAGCCCAGGGGTTTTTGTATGGTGAAAAACTGTTTTTT
CASSPRAQGFLYGEKLFF
>TRBD2|TRBJ2-5|TRBV10-3|NA
TGTGCCATCAGTGTCCCCGGGGGGGAGACCCAGTACTTC
CAISVPGGETQYF
>NA|TRBJ2-2|TRBV6-5|NA
TGTGCCAGCTACAGAAGAACCGGGGAGCTGTTTTTT
CASYRRTGELFF
>TRBD2|TRBJ2-5|TRBV2|NA
TGTGCCAGCAGCCCCCGCGGGAGGGGGAAAGAGACCCAGTACTTC
CASSPRGRGKETQYF
>NA|TRBJ2-7|TRBV11-2|NA
TGTGCCAGCAGCTTAGACCCAGCGTCCCACGAGCAGTACTTC
CASSLDPASHEQYF
>TRBD1|TRBJ1-5|TRBV7-9|NA
TGTGCCAGCAGTCATACAGGGGATCAGCCCCAGCATTTT
CASSHTGDQPQHF
>TRBD1|TRBJ1-1|TRBV3-1/TRBV3-2|NA
TGTGCCAGCAGCCTTATAGGACAGGGAAACACTGAAGCTTTCTTT
CASSLIGQGNTEAFF